This TCR beta chain was identified during a study of cytomegalovirus exposure and HLA in healthy donors. Study summary: Within an early data release were 80 million to 90 million unique TCRs drawn from HLA-typed donors. Whole-study findings and limits: For most TCR sequences rarity was the rule, although some public TCRs occurred in many donors. Later on, an analysis found that several of the most significant clusters appeared to be linked to common viral pathogens, which included parvovirus B19. Some V segments could not be told apart, so they were left out, TRBV6-2 and TRBV6-3 among them.

The PCR used 60 Vbeta and 13 Jbeta primers. Clones were sequenced by immunoSEQ multiplex PCR, and TCRdb holds only the in-frame ones, with some missing. The data hold more than 90,000 clones, with approximately 80% observed a single time. CDR3 length: 14 residues. Per the germline V gene, CDR1 is MGHDK and CDR2 is SYGVNS. Trimming took 3 bases from V and 7 from J; bases not matched to a gene: 7. With regard to this clone: Its antigen remains unknown.

Sequences were obtained from PBMCs. This clonotype originated in a man aged 50-60 years in good health and CMV-seropositive. The chain carries TRBV25-1 and TRBJ1-2; TRBD1 matches at 8 bases. Written as DNA, the CDR3 is TGTGCCAGCAGTGATCTTGACAGGGGCATTGGCTACACCTTC. Amino acids: CASSDLDRGIGYTF.